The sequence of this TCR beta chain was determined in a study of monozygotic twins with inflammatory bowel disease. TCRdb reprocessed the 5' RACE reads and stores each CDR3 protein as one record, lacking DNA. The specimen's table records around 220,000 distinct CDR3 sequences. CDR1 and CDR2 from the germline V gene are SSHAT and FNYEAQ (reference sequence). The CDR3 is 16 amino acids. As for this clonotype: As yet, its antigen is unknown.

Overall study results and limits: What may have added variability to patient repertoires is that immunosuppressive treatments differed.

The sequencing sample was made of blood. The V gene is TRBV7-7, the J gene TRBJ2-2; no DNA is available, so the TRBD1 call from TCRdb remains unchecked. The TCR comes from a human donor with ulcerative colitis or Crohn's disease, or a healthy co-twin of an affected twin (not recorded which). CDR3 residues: CASSLSTFGNTGELFF. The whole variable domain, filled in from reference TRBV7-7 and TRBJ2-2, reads GAGVSQSPRYKVTKRGQDVTLRCDPISSHATLYWYQQALGQGPEFLTYFNYEAQPDKSGLPSDRFSAERPEGSISTLTIQRTEQRDSAMYRCASSLSTFGNTGELFFGEGSRLTVL.